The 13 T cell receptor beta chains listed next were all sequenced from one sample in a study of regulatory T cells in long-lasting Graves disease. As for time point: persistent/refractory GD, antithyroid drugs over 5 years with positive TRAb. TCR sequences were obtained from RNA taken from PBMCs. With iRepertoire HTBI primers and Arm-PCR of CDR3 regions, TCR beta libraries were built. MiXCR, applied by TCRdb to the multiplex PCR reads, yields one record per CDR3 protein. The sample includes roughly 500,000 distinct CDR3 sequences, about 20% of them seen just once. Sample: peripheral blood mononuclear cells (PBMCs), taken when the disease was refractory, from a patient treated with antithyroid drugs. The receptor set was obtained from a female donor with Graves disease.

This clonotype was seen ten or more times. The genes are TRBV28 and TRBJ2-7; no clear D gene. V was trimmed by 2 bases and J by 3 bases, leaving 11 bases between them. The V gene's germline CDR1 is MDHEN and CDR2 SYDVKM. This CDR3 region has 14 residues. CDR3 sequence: CASSLAGNDYEQYF. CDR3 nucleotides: TGTGCCAGCAGTTTAGCAGGAAACGACTACGAGCAGTACTTC.

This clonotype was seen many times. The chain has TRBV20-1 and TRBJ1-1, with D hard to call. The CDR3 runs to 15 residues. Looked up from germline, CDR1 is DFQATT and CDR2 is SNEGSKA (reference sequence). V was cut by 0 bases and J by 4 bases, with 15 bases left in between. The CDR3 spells CSARDYRGLGTEAFF. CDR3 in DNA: TGCAGTGCTAGAGATTACCGAGGGCTTGGCACTGAAGCTTTCTTT.

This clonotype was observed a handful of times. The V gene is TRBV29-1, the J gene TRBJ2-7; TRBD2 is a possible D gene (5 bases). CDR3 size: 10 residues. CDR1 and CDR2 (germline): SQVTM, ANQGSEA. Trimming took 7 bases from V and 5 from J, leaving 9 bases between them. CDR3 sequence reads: CSGQADEQYF. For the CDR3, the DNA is TGCAGCGGCCAAGCGGACGAGCAGTACTTC.

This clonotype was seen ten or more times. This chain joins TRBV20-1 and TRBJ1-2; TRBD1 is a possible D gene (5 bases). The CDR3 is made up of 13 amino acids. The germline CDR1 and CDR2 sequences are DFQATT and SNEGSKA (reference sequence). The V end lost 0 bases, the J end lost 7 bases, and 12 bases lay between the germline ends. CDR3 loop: CSARDRQGAGYTF. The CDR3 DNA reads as TGCAGTGCTAGAGATCGGCAGGGCGCTGGCTACACCTTC.

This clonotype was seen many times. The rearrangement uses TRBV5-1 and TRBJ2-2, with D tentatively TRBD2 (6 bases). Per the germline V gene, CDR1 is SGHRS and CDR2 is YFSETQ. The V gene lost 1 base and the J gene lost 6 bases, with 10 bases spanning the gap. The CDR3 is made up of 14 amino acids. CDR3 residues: CASSLFSSAGELFF. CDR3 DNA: TGCGCCAGCAGCTTGTTTTCTAGCGCCGGGGAGCTGTTTTTT.

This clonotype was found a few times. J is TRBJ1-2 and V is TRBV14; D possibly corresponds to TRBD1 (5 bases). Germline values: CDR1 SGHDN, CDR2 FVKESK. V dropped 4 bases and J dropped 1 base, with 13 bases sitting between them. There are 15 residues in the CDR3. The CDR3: CASSPTGGSNYGYTF. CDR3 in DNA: TGTGCCAGCAGCCCTACGGGGGGGAGTAACTATGGCTACACCTTC.

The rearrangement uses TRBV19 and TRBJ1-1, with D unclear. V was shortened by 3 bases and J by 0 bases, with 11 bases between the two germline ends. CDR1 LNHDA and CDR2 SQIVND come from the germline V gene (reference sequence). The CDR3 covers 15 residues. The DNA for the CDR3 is TGTGCCAGTAGTATCCTGGGCAGCATGAACACTGAAGCTTTCTTT. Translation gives CASSILGSMNTEAFF.

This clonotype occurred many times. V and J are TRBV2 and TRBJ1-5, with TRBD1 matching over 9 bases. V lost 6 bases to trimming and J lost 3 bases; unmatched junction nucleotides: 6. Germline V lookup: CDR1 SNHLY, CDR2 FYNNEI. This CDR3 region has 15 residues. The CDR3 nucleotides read TGTGCCAGCAGACGCGGACAGGGGAACAATCAGCCCCAGCATTTT. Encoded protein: CASRRGQGNNQPQHF.

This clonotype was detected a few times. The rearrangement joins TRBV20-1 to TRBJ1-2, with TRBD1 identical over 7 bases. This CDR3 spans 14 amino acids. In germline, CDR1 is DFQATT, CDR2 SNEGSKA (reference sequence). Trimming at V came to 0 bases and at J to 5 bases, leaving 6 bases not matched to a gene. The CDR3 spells CSARDRRQGYGYTF. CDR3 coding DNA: TGCAGTGCTAGAGATCGGAGACAGGGTTATGGCTACACCTTC.

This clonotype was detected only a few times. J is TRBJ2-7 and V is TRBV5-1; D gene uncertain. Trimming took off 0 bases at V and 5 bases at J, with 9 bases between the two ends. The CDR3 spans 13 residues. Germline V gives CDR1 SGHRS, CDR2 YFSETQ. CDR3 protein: CASSLEVRDEQYF. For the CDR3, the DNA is TGCGCCAGCAGCTTGGAGGTCCGTGACGAGCAGTACTTC. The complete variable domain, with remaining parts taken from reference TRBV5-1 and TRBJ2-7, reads KAGVTQTPRYLIKTRGQQVTLSCSPISGHRSVSWYQQTPGQGLQFLFEYFSETQRNKGNFPGRFSGRQFSNSRSEMNVSTLELGDSALYLCASSLEVRDEQYFGPGTRLTVT.

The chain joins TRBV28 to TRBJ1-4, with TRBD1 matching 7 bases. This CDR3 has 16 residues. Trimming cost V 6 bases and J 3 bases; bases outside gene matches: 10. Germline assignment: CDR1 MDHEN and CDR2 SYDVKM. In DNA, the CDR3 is TGTGCCAGCAGCTTTTCGACAGGGTCGCCTAATGAAAAACTGTTTTTT. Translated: CASSFSTGSPNEKLFF.

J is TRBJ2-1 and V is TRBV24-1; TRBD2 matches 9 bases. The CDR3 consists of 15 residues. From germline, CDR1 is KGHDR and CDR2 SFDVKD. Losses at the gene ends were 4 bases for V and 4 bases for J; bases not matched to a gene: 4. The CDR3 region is CATSEKTSGYNEQFF. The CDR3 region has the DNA TGTGCCACCAGTGAGAAGACTAGCGGTTACAATGAGCAGTTCTTC.

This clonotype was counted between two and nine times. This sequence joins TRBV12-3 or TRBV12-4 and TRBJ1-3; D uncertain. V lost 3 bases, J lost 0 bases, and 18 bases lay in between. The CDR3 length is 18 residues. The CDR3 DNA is TGTGCCAGCAGTTTTGGCGACAATTGGGCAAGCTCTGGAAACACCATATATTTT. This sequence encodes CASSFGDNWASSGNTIYF.